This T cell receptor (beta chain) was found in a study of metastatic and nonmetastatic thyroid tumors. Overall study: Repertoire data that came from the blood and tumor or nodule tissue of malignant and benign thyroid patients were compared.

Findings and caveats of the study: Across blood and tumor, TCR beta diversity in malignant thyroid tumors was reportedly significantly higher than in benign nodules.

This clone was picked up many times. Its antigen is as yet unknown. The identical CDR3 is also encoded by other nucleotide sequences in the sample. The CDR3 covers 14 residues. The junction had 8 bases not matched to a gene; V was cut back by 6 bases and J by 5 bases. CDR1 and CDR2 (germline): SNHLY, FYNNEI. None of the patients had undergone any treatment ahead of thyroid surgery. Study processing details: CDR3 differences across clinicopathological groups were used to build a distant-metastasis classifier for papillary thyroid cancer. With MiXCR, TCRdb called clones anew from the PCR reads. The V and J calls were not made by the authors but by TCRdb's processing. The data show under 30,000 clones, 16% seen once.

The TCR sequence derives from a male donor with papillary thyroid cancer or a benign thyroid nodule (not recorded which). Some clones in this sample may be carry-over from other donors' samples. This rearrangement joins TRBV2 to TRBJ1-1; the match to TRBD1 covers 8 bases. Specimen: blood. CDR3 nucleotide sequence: TGTGCCAGCAGGCGGACAGGGACGAATACTGAAGCTTTCTTT. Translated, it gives CASRRTGTNTEAFF.